Each of the 14 T cell receptor beta chains below was sequenced from the same sample in a study of metastatic and nonmetastatic thyroid tumors (dated by TCRdb to the early 2020s). Libraries were constructed by PCR. For sequencing, an Illumina HiSeq 4000 was employed. TCRdb ran its own pipeline on the public reads, namely fastp trimming at Q25 and MiXCR clone calling, and kept in-frame beta chains. The sample profile shows tens of thousands of clones; approximately 20% of them were found once. Of the sample, roughly an eighth falls within the top ten clones. Before undergoing thyroid surgery, none of the patients had been given any kind of treatment. The sample was tumor tissue. The receptor source for this set is a female donor with papillary thyroid cancer or a benign thyroid nodule (not recorded which). Some clones in this sample may be carry-over from other donors' samples.

This clone was recorded many times. The J gene is TRBJ2-2, the V gene TRBV7-3; 9 bases align to TRBD2. The junction had 7 bases not matched to a gene; V was cut back by 9 bases and J by 2 bases. Germline V lookup: CDR1 SGHTA, CDR2 FQGTGA. The CDR3 length is 15 residues. The CDR3 DNA is TGTGCCAGGATTAGGCGGGGGGGAAACACCGGGGAGCTGTTTTTT. Its translation: CARIRRGGNTGELFF.

This clone was seen repeatedly, ten times or more. The chain is built from TRBV6-1 and TRBJ2-2; no clear D. Trimming pared 5 bases from V and 3 bases from J, leaving 7 bases between. The CDR3 runs to 13 residues. Germline assignment: CDR1 MNHNS and CDR2 SASEGT. In nucleotides, the CDR3 is TGTGCCAGCAGTCCAAGCTACACCGGGGAGCTGTTTTTT. Protein: CASSPSYTGELFF.

This clone was seen a handful of times. This chain uses TRBV2 with TRBJ1-5; TRBD1 is a possible D gene (5 bases). CDR1 is SNHLY and CDR2 is FYNNEI in the germline V gene. V was pared by 2 bases and J by 13 bases, with 12 bases between. This CDR3 has 12 residues. CDR3 protein: CASSEMDTEQHF. The CDR3 coding sequence is TGTGCCAGCAGTGAAATGGACACCGAGCAGCATTTT.

In its sample, this clone was seen many times. This sequence joins TRBV7-3 and TRBJ2-5; possibly TRBD2 for D (5 bases). CDR1 and CDR2 (germline): SGHTA, FQGTGA. This CDR3 has 16 residues. With 3 bases removed from V and 1 base from J, the gap between germline ends came to 15 bases. CDR3 residues: CASSFVGPRGQETQYF. The CDR3 DNA sequence: TGTGCCAGCAGCTTTGTGGGCCCCCGGGGCCAAGAGACCCAGTACTTC.

This chain joins TRBV27 and TRBJ1-2; D is perhaps TRBD1 (6 bases). V shed 10 bases and J shed 4 bases, with 16 bases lying between them. The CDR3 has 13 residues. The germline V gene has CDR1 MNHEY and CDR2 SMNVEV (reference sequence). This CDR3 reads CANDSGDGYGYTF. DNA for the CDR3: TGTGCCAACGATTCAGGGGATGGCTATGGCTACACCTTC.

This clone has ten or more counts. Other DNA sequences in the sample encode the same CDR3. The rearrangement uses TRBV30 and TRBJ2-2; 7 nucleotides agree with TRBD2. After removal of 0 bases from V and 2 bases from J, the junction contained 12 bases not matched to a gene. Germline V gives CDR1 GTSNPN, CDR2 SVGIG (reference sequence). This CDR3 contains 18 residues. The CDR3 sequence is CAWSVIRPRGSNTGELFF. Here the CDR3 DNA reads TGTGCCTGGAGTGTAATTCGCCCCCGCGGGAGCAACACCGGGGAGCTGTTTTTT. Variable domain in full (rest from reference TRBV30 and TRBJ2-2): SQTIHQWPATLVQPVGSPLSLECTVEGTSNPNLYWYRQAAGRGLQLLFYSVGIGQISSEVPQNLSASRPQDRQFILSSKKLLLSDSGFYLCAWSVIRPRGSNTGELFFGEGSRLTVL.

This clone has a handful of counts. V usage is TRBV12-3 or TRBV12-4 and J usage is TRBJ2-2; TRBD1 might be the D (5 bases). V dropped 5 bases and J dropped 1 base, with 11 bases sitting between them. The CDR3 contains 15 residues. The CDR3 reads CASSDQGVNTGELFF. As DNA, the CDR3 is TGTGCCAGCAGTGATCAAGGGGTGAACACCGGGGAGCTGTTTTTT.

This clone has a count of ten or more. V and J are TRBV6-1 and TRBJ1-1, with D tentatively TRBD1 (6 bases). The CDR3 is 15 amino acids. V lost 5 bases and J 3 bases, leaving 16 bases between the germline ends. CDR1 is MNHNS and CDR2 is SASEGT in the germline V gene. CDR3 protein: CASSPVGALYTEAFF. The CDR3 bases are TGTGCCAGCAGTCCGGTGGGGGCGTTGTACACTGAAGCTTTCTTT.

The chain links TRBV11-2 to TRBJ2-7; TRBD2 agrees at 9 bases. Unmatched junction bases numbered 14, after V lost 4 bases and J lost 4 bases. The CDR3 is 17 amino acids. Germline loops: CDR1 SGHAT, CDR2 FQNNGV. DNA of the CDR3: TGTGCCAGCAGCTACGGGTTATCCGGGACTAGCAGTTACGAGCAGTACTTC. It codes for CASSYGLSGTSSYEQYF.

This clone came up many times. V usage is TRBV7-9 and J usage is TRBJ2-5; a possible D gene is TRBD1 (5 bases). The CDR3 has 13 amino acids. Germline CDR1 SEHNR, CDR2 FQNEAQ (reference sequence). The V gene lost 3 bases and the J gene lost 4 bases, with 9 bases spanning the gap. CDR3 DNA sequence: TGTGCCAGCAGCTTGAATCAGGGAGAGACCCAGTACTTC. Residues: CASSLNQGETQYF. The full variable domain, in which reference TRBV7-9 and TRBJ2-5 provide the parts outside the CDR3, is DTGVSQNPRHKITKRGQNVTFRCDPISEHNRLYWYRQTLGQGPEFLTYFQNEAQLEKSRLLSDRFSAERPKGSFSTLEIQRTEQGDSAMYLCASSLNQGETQYFGPGTRLLVL.

V gene TRBV20-1 combines with J gene TRBJ2-7, with 8 bases aligning to TRBD1. This CDR3 is built from 14 residues. The V gene's germline CDR1 is DFQATT and CDR2 SNEGSKA (reference sequence). V gave up 2 bases and J gave up 1 base; unmatched junction bases: 4. The CDR3 reads CSARFQGASYEQYF. Here the CDR3 DNA reads TGCAGTGCTAGATTTCAGGGGGCTTCCTACGAGCAGTACTTC.

The chain combines TRBV24-1 with TRBJ2-1, with 10 bases identical to TRBD2. Germline V gene sequence: CDR1 KGHDR, CDR2 SFDVKD. Trimming cost V 2 bases and J 3 bases; bases outside gene matches: 6. This CDR3 has 17 residues. This chain's CDR3 is CATSDSRGLADYNEQFF. The CDR3 DNA reads as TGTGCCACCAGTGATTCCCGTGGACTAGCGGACTACAATGAGCAGTTCTTC.

This clone came up many times. Compared with germline, one end of the junction differs, possibly owing to a read error. The J gene is TRBJ2-2, the V gene TRBV7-7; D not certain. CDR1 is SSHAT, CDR2 FNYEAQ, per germline (reference sequence). CDR3 size: 16 residues. CDR3 sequence reads: CASSLGPLAAGGELFF. The CDR3 DNA sequence: TGTGCTAGCAGCCTAGGTCCCCTGGCGGCCGGCGGGGAGCTGTTTTTT.

This clone was recorded many times. The chain employs TRBV6-5 and TRBJ2-4, with unresolved D. Trimming shortened V by 0 bases and J by 7 bases, and 10 bases separated the two germline ends. The CDR3 runs to 14 residues. The V gene's germline CDR1 is MNHEY and CDR2 SVGAGI. CDR3 coding DNA: TGTGCCAGCAGTTACTCCGACACGGCGAACATTCAGTACTTC. Its protein is CASSYSDTANIQYF.